This T cell receptor beta chain was found in a study of T cells in Graves' hyperthyroidism and ophthalmopathy. The V gene's germline CDR1 is LGHDT and CDR2 YNNKEL (reference sequence). Trimming at V came to 4 bases and at J to 2 bases, leaving 5 bases not matched to a gene. This CDR3 is 14 amino acids long. Amplification of TCR beta CDR3 regions used RNA as the template. The TCR CDR3 first-round RT-PCR relied on the HTBI primer set. Each CDR3 protein gets one entry after TCRdb re-called the multiplex PCR reads with MiXCR. The table has 600,000 to 900,000 distinct CDR3 sequences, 16% seen once. The material sequenced was blood. This TCR came from a man aged 18-30 years with Graves' hyperthyroidism. V usage is TRBV3-1 and J usage is TRBJ2-7, with 7 positions matching TRBD1. The CDR3 sequence: CASSPAQGAYEQYF. As DNA, the CDR3 is TGTGCCAGCAGCCCCGCCCAGGGGGCCTACGAGCAGTACTTC.